These T cell receptor beta chains were read from a single sample in a study of cytomegalovirus exposure and HLA in healthy donors. The repertoire was sequenced with immunoSEQ multiplex PCR; TCRdb's copy has only in-frame clones and lacks some. The sample has some 180,000 clones; roughly four fifths are singletons. Material: PBMCs. The receptors stem from a man aged 18-30 years in good health and CMV-seronegative. CDR3s include the opening cysteine and the closing phenylalanine or tryptophan. Each record gives: V gene, CDR3 protein.

TRBV28,CASGPGLPEQFF
TRBV10-3,CAISESKQYNEQFF
TRBV10-3,CAISDTSGRAGETQYF
TRBV5-1,CASSLGAQETQYF
TRBV6-5,CASTNRGYEKLFF
TRBV28,CASSQSRTGKNIQYF
TRBV18,CASSPESSYNEQFF
TRBV5-1,CASSLWEGRDTQYF
TRBV30,CAWSLNAAAYQETQYF
TRBV9,CASSLTQGDSRGYTF
TRBV28,CASNSRGYEQYF
TRBV10-1,CASSGLAKGGELFF
TRBV4-2,CASSQEPTGDYEQYF
TRBV5-4,CASSLQTGDRGYEQYF
TRBV5-4,CATWGNLRDSQETQYF
TRBV11-3,CASSLGGWGAEGETQYF
TRBV10-1,CASSESPRLAGGLNTGELFF
TRBV5-4,CASSSSRGYTEAFF
TRBV27,CASSSPLAGGPHTQYF
TRBV7-9,CASSPGQGSQPQHF
TRBV28,CASQQGRRLQETQYF
TRBV28,CASSEQGWGTEAFF
TRBV6-5,CASSYNGLLRDTQYF
TRBV11-2,CASTTPRGTVSGNTIYF
TRBV4-1,CASSQIRRNRGGDTQYF
TRBV5-4,CASSLGWGLGTEAFF
TRBV6-4,CASSGNPGLAGRETQYF
TRBV4-1,CASRGGRQDTDTQYF
TRBV4-1,CASSQEVAVTDTQYF
TRBV10-3,CAIRAAGALTDTQYF
TRBV7-3,CASSPPSGEQFF
TRBV27,CASSFMGPNTEAFF
TRBV29-1,CSVGGNSVGYEQYF
TRBV9,CASSVERAGTGELFF
TRBV6-6,CASSPRGPGFYEQYF
TRBV4-1,CASSQQEGIGYTF
TRBV7-3,CASSLTATGAGAGELFF
TRBV10-2,CASSVAGELFF
TRBV7-2,CASSYPGGLTYEQYF
TRBV6-4,CASSDLAGDRGDTQYF
TRBV5-4,CASRISGSYEQYF
TRBV20-1,CSASRGTEAFF
TRBV19,CASTQGQGADNQPQHF
TRBV29-1,CSVVSGLAAYEQYF
TRBV7-6,CASSPHSQGDSLEQYF
TRBV10-2,CASSPRTGVSGNTIYF
TRBV29-1,CSVEDRRTYEQYF
TRBV7-2,CASSFSRGREEQFF
TRBV6-1,CASSVSINEKLFF
TRBV5-6,CASSLNTGGGENQPQHF
TRBV9,CASSVDPWATSTSTDTQYF